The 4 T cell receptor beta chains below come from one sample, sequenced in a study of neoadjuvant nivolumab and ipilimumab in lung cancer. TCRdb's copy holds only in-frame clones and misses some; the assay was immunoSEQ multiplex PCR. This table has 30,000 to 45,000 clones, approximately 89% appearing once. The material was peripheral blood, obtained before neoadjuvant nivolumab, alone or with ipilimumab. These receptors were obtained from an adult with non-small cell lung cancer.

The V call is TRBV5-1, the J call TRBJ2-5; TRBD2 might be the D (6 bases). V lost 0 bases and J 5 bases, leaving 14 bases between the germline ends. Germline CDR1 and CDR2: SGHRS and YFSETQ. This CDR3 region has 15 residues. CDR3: CASSLGGRGLETQYF. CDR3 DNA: TGCGCCAGCAGCTTGGGCGGGCGGGGACTCGAGACCCAGTACTTC.

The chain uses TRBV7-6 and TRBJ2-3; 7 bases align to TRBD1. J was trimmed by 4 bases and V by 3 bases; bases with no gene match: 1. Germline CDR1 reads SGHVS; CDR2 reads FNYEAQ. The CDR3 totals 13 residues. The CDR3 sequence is CASSLGTADTQYF. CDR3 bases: TGTGCCAGCAGCTTGGGGACAGCAGATACGCAGTATTTT.

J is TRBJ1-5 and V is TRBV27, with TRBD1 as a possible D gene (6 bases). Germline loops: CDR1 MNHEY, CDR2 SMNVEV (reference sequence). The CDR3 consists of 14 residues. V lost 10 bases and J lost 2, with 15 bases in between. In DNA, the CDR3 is TGTGCCACTCGAAGGGCAGGGGGCAATCAGCCCCAGCATTTT. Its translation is CATRRAGGNQPQHF.

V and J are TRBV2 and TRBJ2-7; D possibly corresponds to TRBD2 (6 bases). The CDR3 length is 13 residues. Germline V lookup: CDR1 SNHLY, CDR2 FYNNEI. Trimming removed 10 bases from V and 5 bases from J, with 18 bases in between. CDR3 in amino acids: CATKGPGGHEQYF. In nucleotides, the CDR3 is TGTGCCACCAAGGGACCCGGGGGACACGAGCAGTACTTC.